Listed here are 3 T cell receptor beta chains from one sample, sequenced in a study of blood T cell repertoires in COVID-19. Using immunoSEQ multiplex PCR, the repertoire was profiled, and TCRdb retains in-frame clones only, with some absent. Of some 50,000 clones listed, approximately 84% are singletons. The sample consisted of peripheral blood. Receptors were obtained from a man aged 50-60 years with active COVID-19.

The CDR3 loop is CASSQGADGGNTIYF. CDR3 coding DNA: TGTGCCAGCAGTCAGGGGGCTGATGGAGGAAACACCATATATTTT. The J gene is TRBJ1-3, the V gene TRBV2; 8 bases align to TRBD1. Germline V gene sequence: CDR1 SNHLY, CDR2 FYNNEI. CDR3 length: 15 amino acids. The V segment lost 5 bases and the J segment 4 bases; nucleotides outside the gene matches: 7.

This clone has just a few counts. The chain links TRBV5-5 to TRBJ1-6; D may be TRBD1 (6 bases). This CDR3 is 12 amino acids long. Trimming took 4 bases from V and 16 from J, leaving 15 bases between them. Germline V gene data show CDR1 as SGHKS and CDR2 as YYEKEE (reference sequence). The CDR3 coding sequence is TGTGCCAGCAGCACCCACAGGGACGAACTCCACTTT. Protein sequence: CASSTHRDELHF. The variable domain in full, with the rest retrieved from reference TRBV5-5 and TRBJ1-6, is DAGVTQSPTHLIKTRGQQVTLRCSPISGHKSVSWYQQVLGQGPQFIFQYYEKEERGRGNFPDRFSARQFPNYSSELNVNALLLGDSALYLCASSTHRDELHFGNGTRLTVT.

This chain uses TRBV19 with TRBJ2-7; the D gene is possibly TRBD2 (5 bases). Trimming stripped 0 bases from V and 7 bases from J, with 13 bases between. Germline CDR1 reads LNHDA; CDR2 reads SQIVND (reference sequence). The CDR3 length is 14 residues. The CDR3, as DNA: TGTGCCAGTAGTATAGATCCCGGACTTAGAGAGCAGTACTTC. Translating gives CASSIDPGLREQYF.